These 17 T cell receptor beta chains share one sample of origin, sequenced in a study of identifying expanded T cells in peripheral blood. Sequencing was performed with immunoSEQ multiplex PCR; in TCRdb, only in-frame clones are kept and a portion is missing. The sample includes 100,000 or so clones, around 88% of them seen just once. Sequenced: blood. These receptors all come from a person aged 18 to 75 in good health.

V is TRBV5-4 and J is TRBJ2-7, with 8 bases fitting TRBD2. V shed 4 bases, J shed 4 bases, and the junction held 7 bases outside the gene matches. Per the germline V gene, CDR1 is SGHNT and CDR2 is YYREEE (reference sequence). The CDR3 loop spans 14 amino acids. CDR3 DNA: TGTGCCAGCAGCCGCCGAGCGGGGGAATACGAGCAGTACTTC. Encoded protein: CASSRRAGEYEQYF.

CDR3 nucleotides: TGTGCCAGCAGGGGTCTATCAACTAATGAAAAACTGTTTTTT. Protein sequence: CASRGLSTNEKLFF. The chain couples TRBV6-1 to TRBJ1-4; D ambiguous. Trimming shortened V by 6 bases and J by 0 bases, and 8 bases separated the two germline ends. Germline V gene data show CDR1 as MNHNS and CDR2 as SASEGT. The length of the CDR3 is 14 residues.

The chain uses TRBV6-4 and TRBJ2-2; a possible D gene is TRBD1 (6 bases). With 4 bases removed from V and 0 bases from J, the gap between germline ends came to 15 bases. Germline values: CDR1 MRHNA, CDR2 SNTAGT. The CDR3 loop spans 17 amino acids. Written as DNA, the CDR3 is TGTGCCAGCAGTGCCACCCCGGGACAAGCGAACACCGGGGAGCTGTTTTTT. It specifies CASSATPGQANTGELFF.

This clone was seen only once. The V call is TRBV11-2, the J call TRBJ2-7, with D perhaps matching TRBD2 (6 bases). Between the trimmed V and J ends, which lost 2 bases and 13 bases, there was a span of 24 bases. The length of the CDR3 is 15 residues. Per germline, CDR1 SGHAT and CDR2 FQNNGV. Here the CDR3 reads CASSLNSGREIRQYF. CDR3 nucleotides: TGTGCCAGCAGCTTAAATTCTGGGCGGGAAATCCGACAATACTTC.

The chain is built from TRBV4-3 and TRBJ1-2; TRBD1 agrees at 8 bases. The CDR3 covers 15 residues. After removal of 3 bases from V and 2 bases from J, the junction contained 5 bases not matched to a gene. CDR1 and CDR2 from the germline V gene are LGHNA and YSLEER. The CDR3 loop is CASSQDRQGNYGYTF. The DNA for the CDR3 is TGCGCCAGCAGCCAGGACCGACAGGGGAACTATGGCTACACCTTC.

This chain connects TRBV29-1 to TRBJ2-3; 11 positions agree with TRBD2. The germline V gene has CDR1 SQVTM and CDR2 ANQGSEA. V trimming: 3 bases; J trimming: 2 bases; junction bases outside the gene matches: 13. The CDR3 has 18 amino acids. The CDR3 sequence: CSVDRVSGGAEDTDTQYF. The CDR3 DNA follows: TGCAGCGTTGATAGGGTTAGCGGGGGGGCCGAGGACACAGATACGCAGTATTTT.

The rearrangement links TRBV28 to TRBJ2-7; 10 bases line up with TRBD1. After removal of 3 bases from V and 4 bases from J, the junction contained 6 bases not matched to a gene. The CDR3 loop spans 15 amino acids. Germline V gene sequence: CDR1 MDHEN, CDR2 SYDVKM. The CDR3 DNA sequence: TGTGCCAGCAGTTTGGCGGGACAGGGGTTGTACGAGCAGTACTTC. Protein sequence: CASSLAGQGLYEQYF.

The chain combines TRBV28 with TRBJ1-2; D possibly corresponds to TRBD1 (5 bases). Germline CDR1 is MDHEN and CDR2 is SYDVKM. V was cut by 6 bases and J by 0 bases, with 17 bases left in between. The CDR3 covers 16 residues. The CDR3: CASRPPRGPTNYGYTF. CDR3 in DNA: TGTGCCAGCAGACCACCCCGGGGACCTACTAACTATGGCTACACCTTC.

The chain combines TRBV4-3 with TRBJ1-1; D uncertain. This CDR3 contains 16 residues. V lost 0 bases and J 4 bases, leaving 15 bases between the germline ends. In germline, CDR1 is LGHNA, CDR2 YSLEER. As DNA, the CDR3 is TGCGCCAGCAGCCAAGATAGCTATAGGGTGGGCACTGAAGCTTTCTTT. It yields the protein CASSQDSYRVGTEAFF.

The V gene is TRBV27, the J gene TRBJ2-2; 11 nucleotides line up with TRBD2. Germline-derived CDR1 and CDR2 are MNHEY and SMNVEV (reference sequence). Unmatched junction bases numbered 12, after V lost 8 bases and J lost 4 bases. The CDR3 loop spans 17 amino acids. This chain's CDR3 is CASVAGGPRSGTGELFF. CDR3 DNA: TGTGCCAGCGTAGCGGGGGGGCCACGATCCGGCACCGGGGAGCTGTTTTTT.

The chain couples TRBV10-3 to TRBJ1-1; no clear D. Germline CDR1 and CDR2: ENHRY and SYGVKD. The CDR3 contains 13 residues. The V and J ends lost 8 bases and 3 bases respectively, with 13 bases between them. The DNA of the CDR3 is TGTGCCATCTCGAGGGTGACGGACACTGAAGCTTTCTTT. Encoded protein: CAISRVTDTEAFF.

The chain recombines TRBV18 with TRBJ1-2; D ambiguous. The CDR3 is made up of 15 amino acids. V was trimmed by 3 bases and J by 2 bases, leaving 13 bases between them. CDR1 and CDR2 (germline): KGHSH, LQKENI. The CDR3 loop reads CASSPSGEGNYGYTF. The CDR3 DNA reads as TGTGCCAGCTCACCTTCCGGGGAAGGGAACTATGGCTACACCTTC.

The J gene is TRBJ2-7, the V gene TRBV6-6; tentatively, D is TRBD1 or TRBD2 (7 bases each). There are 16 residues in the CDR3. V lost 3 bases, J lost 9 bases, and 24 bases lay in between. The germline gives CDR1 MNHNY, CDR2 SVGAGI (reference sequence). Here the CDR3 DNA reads TGTGCCAGCAGTTATCAGGGGGAGGGGAACTTCTTGAGGCAGTACTTC. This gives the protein CASSYQGEGNFLRQYF.

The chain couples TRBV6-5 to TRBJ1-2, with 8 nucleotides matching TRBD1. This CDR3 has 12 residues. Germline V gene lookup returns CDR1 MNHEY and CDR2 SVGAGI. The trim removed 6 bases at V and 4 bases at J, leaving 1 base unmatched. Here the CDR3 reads CASSGQGYGYTF. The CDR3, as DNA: TGTGCCAGCAGCGGACAGGGCTATGGCTACACCTTC.

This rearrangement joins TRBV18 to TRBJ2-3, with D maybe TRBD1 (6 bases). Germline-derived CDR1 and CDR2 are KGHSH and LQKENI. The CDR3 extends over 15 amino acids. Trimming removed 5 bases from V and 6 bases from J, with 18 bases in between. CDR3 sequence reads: CASSENPGAGDTQYF. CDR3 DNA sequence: TGTGCCAGCTCAGAGAACCCAGGGGCAGGGGATACGCAGTATTTT.

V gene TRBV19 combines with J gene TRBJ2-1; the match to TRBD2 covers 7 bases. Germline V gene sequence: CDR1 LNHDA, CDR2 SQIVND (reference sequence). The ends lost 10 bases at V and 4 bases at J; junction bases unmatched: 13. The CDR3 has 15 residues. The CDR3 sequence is CATREGTGAYNEQFF. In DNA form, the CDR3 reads TGTGCCACCAGGGAGGGGACTGGGGCGTACAATGAGCAGTTCTTC.

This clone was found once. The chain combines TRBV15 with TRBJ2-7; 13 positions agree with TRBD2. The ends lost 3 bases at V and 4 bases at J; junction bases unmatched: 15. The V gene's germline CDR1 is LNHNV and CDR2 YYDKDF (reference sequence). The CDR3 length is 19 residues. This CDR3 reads CATSRGLAGTPRVLYEQYF. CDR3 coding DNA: TGTGCCACCAGCAGGGGACTAGCGGGGACACCCCGAGTTCTATACGAGCAGTACTTC.